The text below deals with one T cell receptor (beta chain). Its antigen is currently unknown. The ends lost 2 bases at V and 12 bases at J; junction bases unmatched: 9. Germline V gene data show CDR1 as MDHEN and CDR2 as SYDVKM. The CDR3 sequence is 14 residues long. These data are taken from a study of T cell responses to AZD1222 COVID-19 vaccine. Study-level results: A reported finding is that nearly half of spike-specific TCRs target unmutated variant regions. The study found Spike-specific TCR breadth and depth rose after two AZD1222 doses. In all cases, repertoires were sampled only after the peak T cell response. In a largely white British group with more females than males, clonal diversity was possibly underestimated.

Sequencing used immunoSEQ multiplex PCR; TCRdb keeps in-frame clones, though not all of them. The table shows 100,000 to 150,000 clones, with around 92% occurring only once. The sequence came from an adult in good health. The rearrangement links TRBV28 to TRBJ1-4, with TRBD1 matching over 7 bases. This specimen was peripheral blood, taken on day 0 of AZD1222 vaccination. This CDR3 is CASSLPNSGGELFF. The CDR3 DNA reads TGTGCCAGCAGTTTACCCAACTCAGGGGGGGAACTGTTTTTT.